This T cell receptor beta chain was captured by sequencing in a study of shared clonotypes between healthy human individuals (dated by TCRdb to the early 2020s). Broadly, across the study: A few men and two women, aged 18 to 49 years, made up the cohort. Leukapheresis yielded between about 0.9 and 10 billion PBMCs per donor. For each donor, three plates each were used for CD4 naive and CD4 memory, two plates were used for CD8 naive, and one plate was used for CD8 memory. Libraries were prepared and TCR repertoires were sequenced by different laboratories using diverse techniques, in order to increase sequencing depth and limit assay-specific biases. To estimate repertoire size and how much clonotype sharing occurs between individuals, the study deeply sequenced the blood TCR repertoires of a handful of healthy adults.

Donors were healthy HIV-negative adults with no recently reported acute infections or vaccinations. Only Caucasian adults living in Nashville, Tennessee, USA were represented among the donors. CD4+ T cells were enriched through magnetic negative selection, after which naive cells were positively selected on CD45RA and the remaining negative fraction served as the memory subset. Blood was collected by leukapheresis, and PBMCs were isolated by Ficoll-Histopaque density gradient centrifugation and then cryopreserved in liquid nitrogen vapor phase. Purity and quantity of every magnetically sorted T cell population were checked by analytical flow cytometry. From each sorted fraction, genomic DNA was isolated and quantified by UV absorbance on a Nanodrop 2000c. Using the deep immunoSEQ assay, multiplex PCR amplified TCR CDR3 regions from genomic DNA. Extracted genomic DNA from each cell subset was distributed evenly across all wells of several immunoSEQ 96-well plates, and each plate was treated as a replicate. For sorted subsets, approximately 0.2 ug of genomic DNA, equivalent to 25,000 to 35,000 T cell genomes, went into each replicate PCR. Purified libraries were quantified with a Qubit 3.0 fluorometer, sized on a Bioanalyzer 2100, and re-quantified with the KAPA Library Quantification kit. Every immunoSEQ 96-well plate was sequenced on a separate single-read 150-cycle Illumina NextSeq 550 flow cell. The paper's data handling went like this. Because the immunoSEQ output held only junctional sequences and lacked quality scores, the filtering could not match the filtering applied to full-length reads. Sequences were annotated with PyIR, a Python wrapper for IgBLAST v1.9, using IMGT germline references to assign V/J genes and CDR3. Any read was removed if the V/J assignment was weak (E-value above 1e-6), the CDR3 was missing, or the read contained stop codons, out-of-frame junctions, or ambiguous translated residues. A V3J clonotype was defined by an identical inferred V gene, J gene, and CDR3 amino acid sequence. The percentage overlap between two repertoires was calculated by dividing the number of shared unique clonotypes by the size of the smaller repertoire. Richness of each repertoire was evaluated using RTK rarefaction, the Chao1 estimator, and Recon v2.1 estimates of unobserved clonotypes. OLGA was used to compute generation probabilities for all TCRbeta clonotypes that the gDNA method yielded from several donors. This is the immuneACCESS table as TCRdb keeps it, with only in-frame sequences that have V and J called. A part of the clones is gone; compared with another copy, unresolved V genes explain less than half, and the rest is unexplained. V and J calls and clone size are as listed in that table; D and trimming were resolved from the DNA. Counted in this sample were a few million clones; 90% to 95% of them appeared once. The biggest ten clones account for approximately 0.4% of the sample.

Findings and caveats that apply to the study as a whole: Incomplete sequencing was indicated by rarefaction of sorted-subset datasets, despite the large sequencing depth. Across four donors, approximately 5% of naive CD4, over 3% of naive CD8, roughly 2.2% of memory CD4, and roughly 0.41% of memory CD8 clonotypes were shared. Estimated clonotype richness was generally larger for naive than for memory subsets. Sampling was limited to blood, and TCR repertoires in tissue likely differ from TCR repertoires in blood. The small number of donors limited the genetic and exposure-history diversity represented. Pairwise subsampling led to the expectation that sequencing depth would affect the degree of clonotype sharing among donors. Higher generation probabilities were observed for clonotypes shared by all four sorted-subset donors than for non-shared clonotypes.

In the germline V gene (reference sequence), CDR1 corresponds to SEHNR and CDR2 to FQNEAQ. Trimming costs V 5 bases and J 4 bases, and their ends lie 16 bases apart. The CDR3 runs 15 amino acids, cysteine and phenylalanine included. Here the CDR3 DNA is all that survives: 45 bases in frame from base 1. In regard to this clone: This clone's antigen is unknown. No much larger clone exists at a distance of one base, and base qualities are not known.

The chain employs TRBV7-9 and TRBJ2-3; perhaps TRBD2 is the D gene, with 6 bases matching. This sequence was found in a man aged 18 to 30 in good health. Some clones in this sample may be carry-over from other donors' samples. Material: naive CD4+ T cells from PBMCs. Sample cell subset or site, as interpreted from the label and publication: CD45RA+ positively selected. The CDR3 region reads CASSALAGRPDTQYF. Here is the DNA: TGTGCCAGCAGCGCACTAGCAGGGAGGCCAGATACGCAGTATTTT.